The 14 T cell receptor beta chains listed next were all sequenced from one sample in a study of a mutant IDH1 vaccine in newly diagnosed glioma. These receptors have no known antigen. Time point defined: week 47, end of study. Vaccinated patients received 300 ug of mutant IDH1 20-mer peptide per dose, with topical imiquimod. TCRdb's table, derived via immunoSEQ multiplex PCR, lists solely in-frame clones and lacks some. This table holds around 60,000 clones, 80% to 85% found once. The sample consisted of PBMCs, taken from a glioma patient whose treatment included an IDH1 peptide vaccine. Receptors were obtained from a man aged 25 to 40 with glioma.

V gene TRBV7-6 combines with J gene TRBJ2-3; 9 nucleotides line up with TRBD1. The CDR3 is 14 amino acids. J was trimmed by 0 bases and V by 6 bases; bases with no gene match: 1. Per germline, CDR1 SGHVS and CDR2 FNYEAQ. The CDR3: CASSGQGSTDTQYF. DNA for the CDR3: TGTGCCAGCAGTGGACAGGGGAGCACAGATACGCAGTATTTT.

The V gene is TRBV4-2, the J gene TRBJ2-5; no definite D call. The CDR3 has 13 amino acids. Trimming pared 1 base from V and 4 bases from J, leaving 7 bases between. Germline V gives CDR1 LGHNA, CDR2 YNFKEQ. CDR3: CASSQVVRETQYF. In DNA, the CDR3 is TGTGCCAGCAGCCAAGTTGTTCGAGAGACCCAGTACTTC.

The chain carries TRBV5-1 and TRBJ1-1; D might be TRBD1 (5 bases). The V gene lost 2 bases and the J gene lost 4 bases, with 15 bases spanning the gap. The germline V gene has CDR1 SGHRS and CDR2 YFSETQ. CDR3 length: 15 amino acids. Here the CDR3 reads CASSFDTGRRTEAFF. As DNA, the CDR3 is TGCGCCAGCAGCTTCGACACGGGACGTCGCACTGAAGCTTTCTTT.

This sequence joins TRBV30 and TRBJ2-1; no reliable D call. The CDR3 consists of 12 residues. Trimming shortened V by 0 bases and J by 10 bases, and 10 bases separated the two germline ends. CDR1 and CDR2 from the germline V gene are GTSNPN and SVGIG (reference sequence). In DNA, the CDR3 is TGTGCCTGGAGTGTAAAGGAGTCGGAGCAGTTCTTC. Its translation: CAWSVKESEQFF. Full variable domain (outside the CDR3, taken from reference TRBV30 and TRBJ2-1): SQTIHQWPATLVQPVGSPLSLECTVEGTSNPNLYWYRQAAGRGLQLLFYSVGIGQISSEVPQNLSASRPQDRQFILSSKKLLLSDSGFYLCAWSVKESEQFFGPGTRLTVL.

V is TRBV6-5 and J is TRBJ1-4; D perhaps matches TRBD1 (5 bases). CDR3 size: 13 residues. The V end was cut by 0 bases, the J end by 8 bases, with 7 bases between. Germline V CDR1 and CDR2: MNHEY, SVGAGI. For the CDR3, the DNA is TGTGCCAGCAGTTACTCCTGGGGGGAAAAACTGTTTTTT. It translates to CASSYSWGEKLFF.

The CDR3 spells CASSVADRPAQYF. In DNA form, the CDR3 reads TGTGCCAGCAGCGTAGCGGATCGCCCGGCGCAGTATTTT. This chain links TRBV9 with TRBJ2-3; D remains ambiguous. The germline gives CDR1 SGDLS, CDR2 YYNGEE. V lost 0 bases, J lost 10 bases, and 12 bases lay in between. The CDR3 runs 13 residues.

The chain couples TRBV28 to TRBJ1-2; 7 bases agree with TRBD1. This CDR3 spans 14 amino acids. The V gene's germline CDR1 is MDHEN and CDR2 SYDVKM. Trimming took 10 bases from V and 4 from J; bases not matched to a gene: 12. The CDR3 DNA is TGTGCCACGGTCCGGGACAGCCCCTTCTATGGCTACACCTTC. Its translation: CATVRDSPFYGYTF.

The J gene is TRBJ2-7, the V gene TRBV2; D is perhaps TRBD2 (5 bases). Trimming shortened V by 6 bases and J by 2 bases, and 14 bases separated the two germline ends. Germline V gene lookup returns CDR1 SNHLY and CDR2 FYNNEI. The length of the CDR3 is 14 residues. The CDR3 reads CASRETTTAYEQYF. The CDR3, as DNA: TGTGCCAGCAGAGAGACTACCACGGCCTACGAGCAGTACTTC.

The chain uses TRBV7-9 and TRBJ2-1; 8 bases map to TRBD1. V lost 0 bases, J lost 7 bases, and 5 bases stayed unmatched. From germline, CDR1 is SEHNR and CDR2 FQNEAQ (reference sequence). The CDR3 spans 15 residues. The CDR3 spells CASSLAPGDRNEQFF. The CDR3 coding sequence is TGTGCCAGCAGCTTAGCGCCGGGGGACAGGAATGAGCAGTTCTTC.

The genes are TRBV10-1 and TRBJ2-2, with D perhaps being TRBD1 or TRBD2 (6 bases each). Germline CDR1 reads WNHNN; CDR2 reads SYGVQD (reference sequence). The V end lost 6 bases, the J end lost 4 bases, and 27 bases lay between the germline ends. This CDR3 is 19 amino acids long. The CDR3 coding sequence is TGCGCCAGCAGCGGGGGATCTAACAGGGCAAGCGTGGTCACCGGGGAGCTGTTTTTT. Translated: CASSGGSNRASVVTGELFF.

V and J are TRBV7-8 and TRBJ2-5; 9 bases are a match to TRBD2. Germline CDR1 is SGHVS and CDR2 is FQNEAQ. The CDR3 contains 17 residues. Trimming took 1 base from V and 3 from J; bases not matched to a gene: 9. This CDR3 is CASSLEVVSGGKETQYF. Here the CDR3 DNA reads TGTGCCAGCAGCTTAGAGGTTGTTAGCGGGGGTAAAGAGACCCAGTACTTC.

The CDR3 here is CASSLSRAQYF. In DNA, the CDR3 is TGTGCCAGCAGCCTTTCCCGGGCGCAGTATTTT. The genes are TRBV5-4 and TRBJ2-3; D is undetermined. With 4 bases removed from V and 10 bases from J, the gap between germline ends came to 10 bases. CDR1 is SGHNT, CDR2 YYREEE, per germline (reference sequence). CDR3 length equals 11 residues. Full variable domain (outside the CDR3, taken from reference TRBV5-4 and TRBJ2-3): ETGVTQSPTHLIKTRGQQVTLRCSSQSGHNTVSWYQQALGQGPQFIFQYYREEENGRGNFPPRFSGLQFPNYSSELNVNALELDDSALYLCASSLSRAQYFGPGTRLTVL.

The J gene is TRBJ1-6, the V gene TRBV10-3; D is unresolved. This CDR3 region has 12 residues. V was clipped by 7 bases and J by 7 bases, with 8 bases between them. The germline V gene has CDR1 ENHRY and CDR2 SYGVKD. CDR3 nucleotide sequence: TGTGCCATCAAAACTGGGAATTCACCCCTCCACTTT. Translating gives CAIKTGNSPLHF.

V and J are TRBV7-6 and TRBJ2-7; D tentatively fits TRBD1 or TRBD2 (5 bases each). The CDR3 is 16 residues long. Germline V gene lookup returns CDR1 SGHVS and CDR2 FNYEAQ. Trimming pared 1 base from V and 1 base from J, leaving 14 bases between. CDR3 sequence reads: CASSLGGEIGSYEQYF. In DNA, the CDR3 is TGTGCCAGCAGCTTAGGAGGGGAGATAGGGTCCTACGAGCAGTACTTC.